These T cell receptor beta chains were read from a single sample in a study of T cell responses to AZD1222 COVID-19 vaccine. The assay was immunoSEQ multiplex PCR, and TCRdb's table has in-frame clones only and misses some. The table lists around 140,000 clones, about 93% of them singletons. Material: peripheral blood, obtained on day 0 of AZD1222 vaccination. The receptors here all came from an adult in good health. Each CDR3 is given with its conserved first and last residue. The order of the fields is J gene, V gene, D gene, CDR3 protein, CDR3 DNA. A D gene is named only where the DNA matches it firmly.

TRBJ2-6 | TRBV6-2/TRBV6-3 | - | CASSIILSGANVLTF | TGTGCCAGCAGTATCATACTCTCTGGGGCCAACGTCCTGACTTTC
TRBJ2-7 | TRBV5-1 | TRBD2 | CASRKGTSGNYEQYF | TGCGCCAGCAGGAAGGGGACTAGCGGCAACTACGAGCAGTACTTC
TRBJ2-7 | TRBV5-4 | - | CASSLETSSYEQYF | TGTGCCAGCAGCTTGGAGACTAGCTCCTACGAGCAGTACTTC
TRBJ2-2 | TRBV5-6 | - | CASGPGAGELFF | TGTGCCAGCGGCCCGGGGGCCGGGGAGCTGTTTTTT
TRBJ1-2 | TRBV30 | - | CAWSVLEDGYTF | TGTGCCTGGAGTGTACTCGAGGATGGCTACACCTTC
TRBJ1-2 | TRBV7-2 | - | CASSPLRQLLNYGYTF | TGTGCCAGCAGCCCACTTCGACAGCTACTAAACTATGGCTACACCTTC
TRBJ2-3 | TRBV27 | - | CASSFAYTQYF | TGTGCCAGCAGTTTCGCTTATACGCAGTATTTT
TRBJ1-2 | TRBV19 | - | CASIGVESGDYGYTF | TGTGCCAGTATAGGGGTGGAATCCGGGGACTATGGCTACACCTTC
TRBJ2-7 | TRBV19 | - | CASSLGTYEQYF | TGTGCCAGTAGTCTGGGGACCTACGAGCAGTACTTC
TRBJ1-1 | TRBV3-1/TRBV3-2 | TRBD1 | CASSGQGATEAFF | TGTGCCAGCAGCGGACAGGGGGCCACTGAAGCTTTCTTT